The next 20 T cell receptor beta chains were all read from a single sample in a study of T cells in Graves' hyperthyroidism and ophthalmopathy. Amplification of TCR beta CDR3 regions used RNA as the template. The HTBI set primed first-round TCR CDR3 RT-PCR. In TCRdb, the multiplex PCR reads were re-called with MiXCR into one record per CDR3 protein. The sample lists approximately 570,000 distinct CDR3 sequences, about 20% occurring once. The sample taken for sequencing was blood. These TCRs come from a man aged 40-49 years with Graves' ophthalmopathy.

This clonotype has a count of ten or more. Written as DNA, the CDR3 is TGTGCCAGCAGCGCCGGTAGCGGCGCGAACACTGAAGCTTTCTTT. Encoded protein: CASSAGSGANTEAFF. V gene TRBV5-5 combines with J gene TRBJ1-1; D gene uncertain. Germline V gives CDR1 SGHKS, CDR2 YYEKEE (reference sequence). The V and J ends lost 4 bases and 1 base respectively, with 14 bases between them. CDR3 size: 15 residues.

This clonotype has at least ten counts. V gene TRBV11-2 combines with J gene TRBJ2-5; unclear D gene. Trimming removed 4 bases from V and 5 bases from J, with 17 bases in between. This CDR3 contains 15 residues. Germline loops: CDR1 SGHAT, CDR2 FQNNGV. The CDR3 DNA is TGTGCCAGCAGCTCGCCAGAAGTGAGAATCGAGACCCAGTACTTC. Amino acid sequence: CASSSPEVRIETQYF.

This chain joins TRBV7-9 and TRBJ2-1; 11 positions match TRBD1. The CDR3 has 15 residues. The germline V gene encodes CDR1 SEHNR and CDR2 FQNEAQ (reference sequence). J gave up 6 bases and V 2 bases, and 3 bases lay outside the gene matches. This CDR3 is CASSLRDRGFNEQFF. In DNA form, the CDR3 reads TGTGCCAGCAGCTTAAGGGACAGGGGGTTCAATGAGCAGTTCTTC.

The rearrangement links TRBV18 to TRBJ1-1, with 7 bases matching TRBD1. Looked up from germline, CDR1 is KGHSH and CDR2 is LQKENI. This CDR3 is 16 amino acids long. Trimming at V came to 4 bases and at J to 1 base, leaving 9 bases not matched to a gene. The CDR3 DNA is TGTGCCAGCTCACTGCCCGGACAGGCGGCGAACACTGAAGCTTTCTTT. The encoded protein is CASSLPGQAANTEAFF.

The chain combines TRBV7-6 with TRBJ2-7; TRBD1 is a possible D gene (6 bases). Trimming pared 3 bases from V and 7 bases from J, leaving 16 bases between. The CDR3 is made up of 14 amino acids. Germline V gene data show CDR1 as SGHVS and CDR2 as FNYEAQ. CDR3: CASSFTTGPVEQYF. The CDR3, as DNA: TGTGCCAGCAGCTTTACAACAGGGCCCGTGGAGCAGTACTTC.

This clonotype was counted ten times or more. V usage is TRBV7-8 and J usage is TRBJ2-1, with D uncertain. The CDR3 loop spans 14 amino acids. V lost 5 bases to trimming and J lost 9 bases, with 17 bases between them. Germline V gives CDR1 SGHVS, CDR2 FQNEAQ. CDR3 sequence: CASSPPLDYGEQFF. The CDR3 DNA sequence: TGTGCCAGCAGCCCACCGCTAGATTACGGTGAGCAGTTCTTC.

This chain joins TRBV3-1 and TRBJ2-7; D is possibly TRBD2 (6 bases). The V gene's germline CDR1 is LGHDT and CDR2 YNNKEL (reference sequence). V was cut by 7 bases and J by 6 bases, with 22 bases left in between. The CDR3 runs to 15 residues. This chain's CDR3 is CASNGIGLQGGEQYF. The CDR3 region has the DNA TGTGCCAGCAACGGGATTGGACTCCAGGGAGGCGAGCAGTACTTC.

This clonotype was recorded many times. The rearrangement uses TRBV20-1 and TRBJ1-1; D is unresolved. Trimming pared 6 bases from V and 0 bases from J, leaving 11 bases between. CDR3 length: 13 amino acids. Germline loops: CDR1 DFQATT, CDR2 SNEGSKA (reference sequence). The CDR3 DNA follows: TGCAGTGCAGGGTACTCATTGAACACTGAAGCTTTCTTT. It yields the protein CSAGYSLNTEAFF.

The chain uses TRBV5-1 and TRBJ2-1, with TRBD2 matching 9 bases. Germline CDR1 SGHRS, CDR2 YFSETQ. CDR3 length: 15 residues. The V gene end was trimmed by 7 bases and the J gene end by 0 bases; junction bases not matched to a gene: 5. CDR3 sequence reads: CASRLAGSSYNEQFF. In DNA form, the CDR3 reads TGCGCCAGCCGGCTAGCGGGGAGCTCCTACAATGAGCAGTTCTTC. Full variable domain (outside the CDR3, taken from reference TRBV5-1 and TRBJ2-1): KAGVTQTPRYLIKTRGQQVTLSCSPISGHRSVSWYQQTPGQGLQFLFEYFSETQRNKGNFPGRFSGRQFSNSRSEMNVSTLELGDSALYLCASRLAGSSYNEQFFGPGTRLTVL.

The rearrangement joins TRBV4-1 to TRBJ1-1, with TRBD1 matching over 9 bases. V lost 5 bases and J lost 1; bases outside the gene matches: 14. CDR1 and CDR2 from the germline V gene are MGHRA and YSYEKL. CDR3 length: 18 residues. CDR3 sequence: CASSSGTLGQGGNTEAFF. The CDR3 region has the DNA TGCGCCAGCAGCTCGGGTACCCTGGGACAGGGAGGGAACACTGAAGCTTTCTTT.

J is TRBJ2-2 and V is TRBV10-3; 8 bases align to TRBD1. Germline CDR1 ENHRY, CDR2 SYGVKD. V trimming: 6 bases; J trimming: 7 bases; junction bases outside the gene matches: 10. The CDR3 contains 15 residues. The CDR3 nucleotides read TGTGCCATCAGCCAGGGGGCGCATGGAATCGGGGAGCTGTTTTTT. It yields the protein CAISQGAHGIGELFF.

This clonotype was seen ten or more times. V is TRBV2 and J is TRBJ1-6; D is possibly TRBD1 (5 bases). The V end was cut by 3 bases, the J end by 7 bases, with 10 bases between. This CDR3 comprises 14 residues. CDR1 and CDR2 from the germline V gene are SNHLY and FYNNEI. The CDR3 DNA is TGTGCCAGCAGTGACCGGACAAGGAATTCACCCCTCCACTTT. This sequence encodes CASSDRTRNSPLHF.

The DNA for the CDR3 is TGTGCCAGCAGCCAAGAATACGGCGGGGGAATCAACGCAGATACGCAGTATTTT. It translates to CASSQEYGGGINADTQYF. The chain links TRBV14 to TRBJ2-3; 7 bases agree with TRBD2. V lost 0 bases, J lost 4 bases, and 13 bases stayed unmatched. Germline assignment: CDR1 SGHDN and CDR2 FVKESK. The CDR3 contains 18 residues.

In DNA, the CDR3 is TGTGCCAGCAGCGCCCGGGGGACAGGGCCTATTCTACCCTACGAGCAGTACTTC. It codes for CASSARGTGPILPYEQYF. The V and J genes are TRBV7-6 and TRBJ2-7; TRBD1 aligns across 9 bases. Losses at the gene ends were 5 bases for V and 2 bases for J; bases not matched to a gene: 16. CDR3 length equals 18 residues. The V gene's germline CDR1 is SGHVS and CDR2 FNYEAQ.

The CDR3 protein is CASSPGGAKPQHF. As DNA, the CDR3 is TGTGCCAGCAGCCCCGGGGGGGCCAAGCCCCAGCATTTT. V is TRBV4-2 and J is TRBJ1-5, with a weak D call TRBD1 (6 bases). Trimming stripped 4 bases from V and 8 bases from J, with 12 bases between. The CDR3 consists of 13 residues. Per the germline V gene, CDR1 is LGHNA and CDR2 is YNFKEQ.

This clonotype was seen only a few times. The chain recombines TRBV5-1 with TRBJ2-1; D might be TRBD1 or TRBD2, each matching 6 bases. The CDR3 sequence is 14 residues long. Germline CDR1 SGHRS, CDR2 YFSETQ. Trimming removed 4 bases from V and 4 bases from J, with 12 bases in between. In DNA form, the CDR3 reads TGCGCCAGCAGCGGAGGGGACAATTACAATGAGCAGTTCTTC. Amino acid sequence: CASSGGDNYNEQFF.

The chain has TRBV20-1 and TRBJ2-1, with 9 bases that match TRBD2. Germline V gives CDR1 DFQATT, CDR2 SNEGSKA (reference sequence). The CDR3 runs 17 residues. With 5 bases clipped from V and 7 bases from J, the junction kept 18 bases outside the gene matches. The CDR3 loop reads CSAPPGTSRSRGNEQFF. The CDR3 DNA is TGCAGTGCTCCACCCGGGACTAGCAGGAGTAGAGGGAATGAGCAGTTCTTC.

This clonotype has only a few counts. The CDR3 loop reads CASSGGTASNYGYTF. DNA for the CDR3: TGTGCCAGCAGTGGAGGGACAGCATCTAACTATGGCTACACCTTC. The chain is built from TRBV6-1 and TRBJ1-2; 7 positions match TRBD1. In germline, CDR1 is MNHNS, CDR2 SASEGT. Trimming took 4 bases from V and 0 from J; bases not matched to a gene: 5. This CDR3 region has 15 residues.

This clonotype has just a few counts. V is TRBV3-1 and J is TRBJ2-5; D unresolved. Germline V gives CDR1 LGHDT, CDR2 YNNKEL (reference sequence). The CDR3 covers 14 residues. The ends were cut back, 1 base at V and 0 bases at J, with 6 bases in the middle. The CDR3 spells CASSQGSYQETQYF. DNA of the CDR3: TGTGCCAGCAGCCAAGGCTCGTACCAAGAGACCCAGTACTTC.

The sample holds a few counts of this clonotype. CDR3 sequence reads: CARVGDRAYEQYF. In DNA, the CDR3 is TGCGCCAGGGTTGGGGACAGGGCCTACGAGCAGTACTTC. The rearrangement uses TRBV4-3 and TRBJ2-7, with TRBD1 matching over 9 bases. The junction had 5 bases not matched to a gene; V was cut back by 9 bases and J by 2 bases. This CDR3 is built from 13 residues. CDR1 is LGHNA and CDR2 is YSLEER in the germline V gene.